This T cell receptor (beta chain) was sequenced during a study of beta chain features in type 1 diabetes. Whole-study findings and limits: A greater similarity of naive, central memory and Treg TCRB repertoires was seen among patients than among healthy donors. Across all four CD4+ subsets, people with type 1 diabetes showed modestly shorter TCRB CDR3s.

Of the isolated RNA, all was reverse transcribed, and so the sequenced material was expressed TCRB transcripts. Repertoires were generated with immunoSEQ multiplex PCR, while TCRdb's copy carries only in-frame clones and drops some. The sample consists of 350,000 to 400,000 clones, 10% to 15% of them appearing once. Concerning this clone: Antigen: not known.

The V gene end was trimmed by 1 base and the J gene end by 2 bases; junction bases not matched to a gene: 7. Germline lookup yields CDR1 SGHTA and CDR2 FQGNSA. The CDR3 has 17 residues. V usage is TRBV7-2 and J usage is TRBJ2-1; TRBD2 matches 8 bases. The sequence was obtained from a woman younger than 30 with type 1 diabetes. Sequenced sample: naive CD4+ T cells from blood. CDR3 region: CASSLVATSGTYNEQFF. The CDR3 DNA follows: TGTGCCAGCAGCTTAGTAGCTACTAGCGGAACCTACAATGAGCAGTTCTTC.